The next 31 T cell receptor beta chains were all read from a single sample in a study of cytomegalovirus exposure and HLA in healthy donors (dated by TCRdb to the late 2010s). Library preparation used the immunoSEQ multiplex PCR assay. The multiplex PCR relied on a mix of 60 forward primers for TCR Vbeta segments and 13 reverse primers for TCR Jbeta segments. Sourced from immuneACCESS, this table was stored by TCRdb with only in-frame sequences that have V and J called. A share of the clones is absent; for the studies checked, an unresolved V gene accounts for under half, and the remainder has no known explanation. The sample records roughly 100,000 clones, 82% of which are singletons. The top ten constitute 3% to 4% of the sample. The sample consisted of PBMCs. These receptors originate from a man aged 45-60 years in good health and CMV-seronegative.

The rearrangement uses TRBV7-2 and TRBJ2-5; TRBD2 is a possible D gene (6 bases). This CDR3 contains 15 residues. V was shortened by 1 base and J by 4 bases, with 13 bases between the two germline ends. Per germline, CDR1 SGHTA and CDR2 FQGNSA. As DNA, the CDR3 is TGTGCCAGCAGCTTAGATGGACTAAACAGAGAGACCCAGTACTTC. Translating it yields CASSLDGLNRETQYF. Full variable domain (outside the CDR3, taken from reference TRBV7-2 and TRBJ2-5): GAGVSQSPSNKVTEKGKDVELRCDPISGHTALYWYRQSLGQGLEFLIYFQGNSAPDKSGLPSDRFSAERTGGSVSTLTIQRTQQEDSAVYLCASSLDGLNRETQYFGPGTRLLVL.

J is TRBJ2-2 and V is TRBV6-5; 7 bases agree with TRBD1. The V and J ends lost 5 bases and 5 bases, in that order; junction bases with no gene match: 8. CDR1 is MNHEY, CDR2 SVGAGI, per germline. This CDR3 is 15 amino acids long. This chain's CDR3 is CASSRPGTETGELFF. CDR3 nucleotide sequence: TGTGCCAGCAGTCGGCCGGGGACAGAGACCGGGGAGCTGTTTTTT.

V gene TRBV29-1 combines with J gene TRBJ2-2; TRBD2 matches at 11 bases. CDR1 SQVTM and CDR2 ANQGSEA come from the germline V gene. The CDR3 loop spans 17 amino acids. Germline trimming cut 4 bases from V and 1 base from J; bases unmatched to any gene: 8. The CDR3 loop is CSVGGSGRAGNTGELFF. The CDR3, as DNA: TGCAGCGTTGGTGGTAGCGGGAGGGCCGGGAACACCGGGGAGCTGTTTTTT.

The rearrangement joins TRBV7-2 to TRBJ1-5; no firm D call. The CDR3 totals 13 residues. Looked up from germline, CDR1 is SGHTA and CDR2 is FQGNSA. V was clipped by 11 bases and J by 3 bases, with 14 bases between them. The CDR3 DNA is TGTGCCTCCTCCCTGAGTTACAATCAGCCCCAGCATTTT. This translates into CASSLSYNQPQHF.

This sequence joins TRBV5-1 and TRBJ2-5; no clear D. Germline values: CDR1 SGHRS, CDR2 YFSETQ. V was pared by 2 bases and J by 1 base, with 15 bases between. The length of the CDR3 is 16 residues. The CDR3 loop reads CASSFGSGRPQETQYF. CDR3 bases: TGCGCCAGCAGCTTTGGCAGTGGCAGGCCCCAAGAGACCCAGTACTTC.

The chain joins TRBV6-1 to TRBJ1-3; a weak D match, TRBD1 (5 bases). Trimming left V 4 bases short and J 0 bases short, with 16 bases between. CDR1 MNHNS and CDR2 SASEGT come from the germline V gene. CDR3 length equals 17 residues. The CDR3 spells CASSAKRGQGSGNTIYF. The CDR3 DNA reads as TGTGCCAGCAGTGCAAAAAGGGGTCAGGGCTCTGGAAACACCATATATTTT.

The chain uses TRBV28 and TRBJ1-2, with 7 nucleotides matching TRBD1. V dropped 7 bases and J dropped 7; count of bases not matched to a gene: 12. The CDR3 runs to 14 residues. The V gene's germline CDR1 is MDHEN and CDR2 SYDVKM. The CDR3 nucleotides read TGTGCCAGCACCAACCCAACGAGGGGGCGTGGCTACACCTTC. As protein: CASTNPTRGRGYTF.

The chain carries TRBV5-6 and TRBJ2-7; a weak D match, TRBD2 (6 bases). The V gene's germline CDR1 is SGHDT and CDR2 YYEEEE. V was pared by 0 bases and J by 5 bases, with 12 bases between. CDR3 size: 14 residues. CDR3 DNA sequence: TGTGCCAGCAGCTTGGGGACTACTTTCGACGAGCAGTACTTC. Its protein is CASSLGTTFDEQYF.

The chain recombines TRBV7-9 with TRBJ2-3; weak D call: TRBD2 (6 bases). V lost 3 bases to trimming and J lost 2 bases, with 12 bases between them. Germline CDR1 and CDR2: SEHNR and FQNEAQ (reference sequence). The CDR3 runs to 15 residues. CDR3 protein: CASSLGTVPTDTQYF. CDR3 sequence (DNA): TGTGCCAGCAGCTTGGGGACTGTCCCCACAGATACGCAGTATTTT.

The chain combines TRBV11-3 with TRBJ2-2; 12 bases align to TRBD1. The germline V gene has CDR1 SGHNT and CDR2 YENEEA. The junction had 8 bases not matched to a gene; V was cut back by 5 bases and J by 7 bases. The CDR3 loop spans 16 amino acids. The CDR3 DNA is TGTGCCAGCAGCACCGGGACAGGGGGCCGCAGCGGGGAGCTGTTTTTT. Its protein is CASSTGTGGRSGELFF.

CDR3 bases: TGTGCCAGCAGCTTAAAAGCGGGGTGGTCCTACGAGCAGTACTTC. This sequence encodes CASSLKAGWSYEQYF. The chain is built from TRBV7-3 and TRBJ2-7; 7 nucleotides line up with TRBD2. This CDR3 has 15 amino acids. The trim removed 1 base at V and 1 base at J, leaving 4 bases unmatched. Germline-derived CDR1 and CDR2 are SGHTA and FQGTGA.

CDR3 nucleotides: TGCGCCAGCAGCTTGGCGGGGGAGTGGGGTGAAAAACTGTTTTTT. Its protein product is CASSLAGEWGEKLFF. J is TRBJ1-4 and V is TRBV5-1, with D perhaps TRBD1 (5 bases). Germline V gives CDR1 SGHRS, CDR2 YFSETQ. The length of the CDR3 is 15 residues. V was pared by 0 bases and J by 7 bases, with 13 bases between.

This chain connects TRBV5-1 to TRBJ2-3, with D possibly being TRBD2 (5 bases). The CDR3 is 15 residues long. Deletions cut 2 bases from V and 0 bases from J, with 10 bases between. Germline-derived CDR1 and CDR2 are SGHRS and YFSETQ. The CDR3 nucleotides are TGCGCCAGCAGCTTAAGAGGCGGGAGCACAGATACGCAGTATTTT. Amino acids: CASSLRGGSTDTQYF.

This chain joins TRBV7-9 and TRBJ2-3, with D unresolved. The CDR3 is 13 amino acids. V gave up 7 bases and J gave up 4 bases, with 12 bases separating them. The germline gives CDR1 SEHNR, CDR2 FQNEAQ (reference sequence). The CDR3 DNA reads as TGTGCCAGCACCCCTAGATGGGCAGATACGCAGTATTTT. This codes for CASTPRWADTQYF.

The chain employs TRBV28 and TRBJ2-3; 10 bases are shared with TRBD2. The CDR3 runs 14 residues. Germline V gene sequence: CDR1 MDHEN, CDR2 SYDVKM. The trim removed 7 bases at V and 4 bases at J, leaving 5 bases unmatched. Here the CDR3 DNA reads TGTGCCAGCACGGTAGCGGGAGGTGCAGATACGCAGTATTTT. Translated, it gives CASTVAGGADTQYF.

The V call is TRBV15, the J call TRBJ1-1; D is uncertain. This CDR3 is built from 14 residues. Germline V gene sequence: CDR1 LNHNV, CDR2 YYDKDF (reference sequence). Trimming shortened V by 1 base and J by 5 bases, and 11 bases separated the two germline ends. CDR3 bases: TGTGCCACCAGCAGAGGGGTCCGGGAGACTGAAGCTTTCTTT. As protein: CATSRGVRETEAFF.

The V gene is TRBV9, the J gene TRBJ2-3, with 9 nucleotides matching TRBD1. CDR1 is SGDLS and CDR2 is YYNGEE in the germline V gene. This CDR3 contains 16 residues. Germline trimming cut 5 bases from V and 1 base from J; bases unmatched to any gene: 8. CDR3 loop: CASSDYRTGGTDTQYF. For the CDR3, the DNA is TGTGCCAGCAGTGACTACCGGACAGGGGGCACAGATACGCAGTATTTT.

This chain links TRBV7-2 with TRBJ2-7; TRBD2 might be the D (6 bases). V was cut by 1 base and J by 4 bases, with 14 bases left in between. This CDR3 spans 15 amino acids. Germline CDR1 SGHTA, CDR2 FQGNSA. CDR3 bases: TGTGCCAGCAGCTTAGGCGGGACCTATTCTTACGAGCAGTACTTC. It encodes CASSLGGTYSYEQYF.

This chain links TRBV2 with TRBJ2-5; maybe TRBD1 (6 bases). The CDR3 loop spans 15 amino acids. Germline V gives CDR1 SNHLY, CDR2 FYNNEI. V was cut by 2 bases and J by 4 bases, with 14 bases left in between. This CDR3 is CASSERGRLRETQYF. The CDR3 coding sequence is TGTGCCAGCAGTGAAAGGGGGAGACTCCGAGAGACCCAGTACTTC. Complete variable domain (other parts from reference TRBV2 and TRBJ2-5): EPEVTQTPSHQVTQMGQEVILRCVPISNHLYFYWYRQILGQKVEFLVSFYNNEISEKSEIFDDQFSVERPDGSNFTLKIRSTKLEDSAMYFCASSERGRLRETQYFGPGTRLLVL.

CDR3 DNA sequence: TGTGCCAGCGGCCCTAGCGGTAGCTCCTACGAGCAGTACTTC. It translates to CASGPSGSSYEQYF. The rearrangement links TRBV2 to TRBJ2-7, with 7 bases identical to TRBD2. CDR3 length: 14 amino acids. Germline-derived CDR1 and CDR2 are SNHLY and FYNNEI. V lost 8 bases and J lost 0; bases outside the gene matches: 7.

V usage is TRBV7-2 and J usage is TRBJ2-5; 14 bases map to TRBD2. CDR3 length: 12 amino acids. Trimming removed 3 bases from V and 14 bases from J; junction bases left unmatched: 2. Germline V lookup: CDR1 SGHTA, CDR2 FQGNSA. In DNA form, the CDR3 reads TGTGCCAGCAGCTTGACTAGCGGGAGGGCCTACTTC. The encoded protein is CASSLTSGRAYF.

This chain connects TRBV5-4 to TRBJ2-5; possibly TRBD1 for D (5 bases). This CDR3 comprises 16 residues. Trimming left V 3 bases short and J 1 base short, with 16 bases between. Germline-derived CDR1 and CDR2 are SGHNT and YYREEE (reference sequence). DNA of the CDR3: TGTGCCAGCAGCTCCAGACAGCAGCAACCCCAAGAGACCCAGTACTTC. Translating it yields CASSSRQQQPQETQYF.

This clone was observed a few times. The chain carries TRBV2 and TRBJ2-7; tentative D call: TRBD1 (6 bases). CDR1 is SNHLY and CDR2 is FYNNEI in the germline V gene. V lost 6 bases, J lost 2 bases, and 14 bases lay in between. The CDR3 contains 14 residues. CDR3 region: CASRTGLGPYEQYF. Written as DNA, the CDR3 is TGTGCCAGCAGAACAGGGCTCGGACCCTACGAGCAGTACTTC.

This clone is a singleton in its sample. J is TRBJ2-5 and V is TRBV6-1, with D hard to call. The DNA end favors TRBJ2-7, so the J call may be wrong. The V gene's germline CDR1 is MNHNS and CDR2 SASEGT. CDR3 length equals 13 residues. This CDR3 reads CASSETISYEQYF. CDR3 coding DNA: TGTGCCAGCAGTGAAACTATCTCCTACGAGCAGTACTTC.

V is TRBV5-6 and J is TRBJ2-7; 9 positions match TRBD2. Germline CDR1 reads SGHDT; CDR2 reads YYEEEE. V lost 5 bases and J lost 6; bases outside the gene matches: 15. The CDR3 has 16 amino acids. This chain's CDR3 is CASSTRAGLAGLEQYF. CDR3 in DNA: TGTGCCAGCAGTACCAGGGCGGGCCTAGCGGGACTCGAGCAGTACTTC.

The CDR3 sequence: CASSLGGAGGNTIYF. CDR3 DNA sequence: TGTGCCAGCAGCTTAGGCGGGGCCGGTGGAAACACCATATATTTT. J is TRBJ1-3 and V is TRBV7-6, with a weak D call TRBD1 (5 bases). Germline V gives CDR1 SGHVS, CDR2 FNYEAQ. The CDR3 has 15 residues. Trimming took 1 base from V and 3 from J, leaving 10 bases between them.

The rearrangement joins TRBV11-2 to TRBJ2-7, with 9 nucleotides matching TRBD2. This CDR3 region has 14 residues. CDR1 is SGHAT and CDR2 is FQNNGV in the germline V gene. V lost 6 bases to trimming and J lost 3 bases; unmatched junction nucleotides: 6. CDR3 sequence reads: CASRLRTSVYEQYF. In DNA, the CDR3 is TGTGCCAGCAGACTCAGGACTAGCGTCTACGAGCAGTACTTC. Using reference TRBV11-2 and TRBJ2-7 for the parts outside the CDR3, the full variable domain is EAGVAQSPRYKIIEKRQSVAFWCNPISGHATLYWYQQILGQGPKLLIQFQNNGVVDDSQLPKDRFSAERLKGVDSTLKIQPAKLEDSAVYLCASRLRTSVYEQYFGPGTRLTVT.

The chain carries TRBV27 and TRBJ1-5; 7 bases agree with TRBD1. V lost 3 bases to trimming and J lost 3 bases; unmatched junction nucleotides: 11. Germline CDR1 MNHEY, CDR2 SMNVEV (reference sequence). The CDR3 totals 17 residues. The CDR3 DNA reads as TGTGCCAGCAGTTTTAGGATCGACAGGGACCACAATCAGCCCCAGCATTTT. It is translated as CASSFRIDRDHNQPQHF.

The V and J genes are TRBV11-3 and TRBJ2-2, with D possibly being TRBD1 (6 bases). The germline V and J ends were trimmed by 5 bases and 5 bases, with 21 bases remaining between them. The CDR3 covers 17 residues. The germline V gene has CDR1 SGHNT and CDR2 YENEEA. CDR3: CASSRDRPGQGTGELFF. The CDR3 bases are TGTGCCAGCAGCCGTGACAGGCCGGGACAAGGAACCGGGGAGCTGTTTTTT.

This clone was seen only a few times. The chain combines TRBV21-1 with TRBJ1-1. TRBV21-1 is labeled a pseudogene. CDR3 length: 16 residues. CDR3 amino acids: CASSKEKEGSYIEAFF. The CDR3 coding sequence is TGTGCCAGCAGCAAAGAGAAGGAGGGGTCGTACATCGAAGCTTTCTTT.

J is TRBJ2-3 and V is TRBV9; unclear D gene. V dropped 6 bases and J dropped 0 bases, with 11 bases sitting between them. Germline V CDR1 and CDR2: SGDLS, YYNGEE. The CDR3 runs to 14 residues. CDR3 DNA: TGTGCCAGCAATAGGCAGGCTAGCACAGATACGCAGTATTTT. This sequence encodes CASNRQASTDTQYF.